This T cell receptor beta chain came from a study of T cells in women clearing cervical HPV infection. Overall study context: Cases' blood sampling followed lesion detection by median about 150 days (90 to 200). Study-wide results and limits: Cases carried less TRBV6-7 than controls: approximately 0.1% versus 0.16%.

Sequenced by immunoSEQ multiplex PCR; TCRdb stores in-frame clones only, minus some. Recorded for this sample: roughly 12,000 clones. Per germline, CDR1 SGHRS and CDR2 YFSETQ. The V segment lost 4 bases and the J segment 2 bases; nucleotides outside the gene matches: 9. This CDR3 comprises 15 residues. Considering frequency, this clone is medium-sized (0.01 to 0.1%). Its matching antigen is unknown. The CDR3 is cut off 3 residues early in the read; its end comes from the germline J gene. The clonotype comes from a woman aged 18 to 75 with a cervical HPV16 infection that either progressed to CIN3+ or cleared (not recorded which). This chain links TRBV5-1 with TRBJ2-7; 7 bases line up with TRBD1. Sequenced sample: blood buffy coat. The CDR3 protein is CASSLGKTGTYEQYF. The sequenced CDR3 bases are TGCGCCAGCAGCCTGGGTAAGACAGGGACCTACGAG.